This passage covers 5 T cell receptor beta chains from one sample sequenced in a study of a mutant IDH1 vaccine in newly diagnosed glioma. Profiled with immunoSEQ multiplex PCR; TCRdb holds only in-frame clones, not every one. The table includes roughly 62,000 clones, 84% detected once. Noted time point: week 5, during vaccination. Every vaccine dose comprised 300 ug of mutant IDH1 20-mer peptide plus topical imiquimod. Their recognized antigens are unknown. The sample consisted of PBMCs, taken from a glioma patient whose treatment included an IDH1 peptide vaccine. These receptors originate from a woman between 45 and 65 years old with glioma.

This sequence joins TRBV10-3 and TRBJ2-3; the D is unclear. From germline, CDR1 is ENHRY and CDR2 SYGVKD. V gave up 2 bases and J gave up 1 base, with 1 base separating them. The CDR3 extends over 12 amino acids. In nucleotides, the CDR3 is TGTGCCATCAGTGAGGGCACAGATACGCAGTATTTT. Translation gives CAISEGTDTQYF.

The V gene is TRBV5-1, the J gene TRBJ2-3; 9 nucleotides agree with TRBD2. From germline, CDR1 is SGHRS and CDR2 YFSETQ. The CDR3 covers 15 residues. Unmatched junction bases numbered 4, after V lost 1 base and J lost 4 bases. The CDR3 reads CASSLRAGGADTQYF. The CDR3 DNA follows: TGCGCCAGCAGCTTGCGAGCGGGGGGCGCAGATACGCAGTATTTT.

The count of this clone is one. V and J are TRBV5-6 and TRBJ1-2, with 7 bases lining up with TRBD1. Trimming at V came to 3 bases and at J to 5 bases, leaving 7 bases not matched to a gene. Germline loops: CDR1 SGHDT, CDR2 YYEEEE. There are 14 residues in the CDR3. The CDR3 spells CASSSGQSPYGYTF. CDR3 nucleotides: TGTGCCAGCAGCTCGGGACAGAGTCCTTATGGCTACACCTTC.

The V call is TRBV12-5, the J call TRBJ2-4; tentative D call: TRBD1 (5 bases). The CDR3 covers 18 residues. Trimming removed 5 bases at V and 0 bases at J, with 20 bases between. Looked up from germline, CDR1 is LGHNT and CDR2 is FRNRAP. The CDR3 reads CASGPPTEETLAKNIQYF. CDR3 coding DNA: TGTGCTAGTGGTCCCCCGACAGAGGAGACATTAGCCAAAAACATTCAGTACTTC.

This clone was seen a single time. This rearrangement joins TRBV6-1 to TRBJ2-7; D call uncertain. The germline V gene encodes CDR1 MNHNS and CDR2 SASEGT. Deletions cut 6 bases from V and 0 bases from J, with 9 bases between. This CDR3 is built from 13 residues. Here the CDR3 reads CASSRTDSYEQYF. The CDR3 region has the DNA TGTGCCAGCAGCCGCACAGACTCCTACGAGCAGTACTTC.